This TCR beta chain was sequenced in a study of T cells after yellow fever vaccination. Study overall: Preparation used SMART-Seq v4 Ultra Low Input for the low-cell-number fractions.

Study conclusions and caveats: Clones that expanded after primary vaccination mostly reappeared after the booster (less than 98% CD4, 88% CD8). Researchers noted that a small share of clonotypes showed up in both CD4 and CD8 compartments.

The CDR3 has 13 amino acids. V lost 3 bases to trimming and J lost 4 bases, with 6 bases between them. Germline V gene sequence: CDR1 SGHTA, CDR2 FQGNSA. About this clonotype itself: Antigen unknown.

It was through 5'RACE template switching that TCR cDNA was made, with a universal primer site and UMIs added. TCRdb fed the 5' RACE reads into MiXCR, producing one record per CDR3 protein. The data show 300,000 or so distinct CDR3 sequences, with 7.5% to 9.5% seen just once and about 3.5% held by the top ten. The sequenced sample was CD4+ T cells sorted from PBMCs, obtained 5 days after the yellow fever booster vaccination. This sequence was found in a man aged 18 to 30 who received the YFV17D yellow fever vaccine. The chain combines TRBV7-2 with TRBJ2-2; D call uncertain. CDR3 sequence: CASSFERTGELFF. The CDR3 DNA is TGTGCCAGCAGCTTCGAGCGCACCGGGGAGCTGTTTTTT.